Listed below are T cell receptor beta chains from one sample, sequenced in a study of T cells of healthy individuals. TCRdb independently ran MiXCR on the 5' RACE reads; one entry per CDR3 protein. The sample comprises 100,000 or so distinct CDR3 sequences, approximately 16% of which are singletons, and approximately 6% rests with the top ten. All receptors derive from a human donor in good health. CDR3s include the opening cysteine and the closing phenylalanine or tryptophan. Each record gives: CDR3 protein, CDR3 DNA, D gene, V gene, CDR3 length, clone size, J gene. A D gene is named only where the DNA matches it firmly. Clone size is shown for a subset of rows, as once, few, many or a class of expanded clone.

cdr3_aa: CASSPDYLTEAFF
cdr3_nt: TGTGCCAGCTCACCCGACTATCTCACTGAAGCTTTCTTT
d_call: NA
v_call: TRBV18
cdr3_length: 13
clone_size: once
j_call: TRBJ1-1

cdr3_aa: CSARRGGAETQYF
cdr3_nt: TGCAGTGCTAGACGGGGGGGGGCTGAGACCCAGTACTTC
d_call: TRBD2
v_call: TRBV20-1
cdr3_length: 13
clone_size: many
j_call: TRBJ2-5

cdr3_aa: CASRRTGGVAAFF
cdr3_nt: TGTGCCAGCAGACGAACAGGGGGCGTGGCAGCTTTCTTT
d_call: TRBD1
v_call: TRBV12-3/TRBV12-4
cdr3_length: 13
clone_size: NA
j_call: TRBJ1-1

cdr3_aa: CSASIGNEQFF
cdr3_nt: TGCAGTGCTAGTATAGGGAATGAGCAGTTCTTC
d_call: NA
v_call: TRBV20-1
cdr3_length: 11
clone_size: NA
j_call: TRBJ2-1

cdr3_aa: CASSLSTGGYLGEQFF
cdr3_nt: TGTGCCAGCAGCCTAAGTACCGGGGGCTACTTGGGTGAGCAGTTCTTC
d_call: NA
v_call: TRBV27
cdr3_length: 16
clone_size: NA
j_call: TRBJ2-1

cdr3_aa: CSARDPSGGDKTQYF
cdr3_nt: TGCAGTGCTAGAGATCCTAGCGGGGGGGATAAGACCCAGTACTTC
d_call: TRBD2
v_call: TRBV20-1
cdr3_length: 15
clone_size: many
j_call: TRBJ2-5

cdr3_aa: CASSLGVGYTF
cdr3_nt: TGTGCCAGCAGTTTAGGGGTCGGCTACACCTTC
d_call: NA
v_call: TRBV28
cdr3_length: 11
clone_size: many
j_call: TRBJ1-2

cdr3_aa: CASSVEGRDDEQFF
cdr3_nt: TGTGCCAGCAGCGTAGAGGGAAGGGACGATGAGCAGTTCTTC
d_call: NA
v_call: TRBV9
cdr3_length: 14
clone_size: many
j_call: TRBJ2-1

cdr3_aa: CAWGRTNTEAFF
cdr3_nt: TGTGCCTGGGGGAGGACGAACACTGAAGCTTTCTTT
d_call: NA
v_call: TRBV30
cdr3_length: 12
clone_size: few
j_call: TRBJ1-1

cdr3_aa: CASSGLAGRTDTQYF
cdr3_nt: TGTGCCAGCAGTGGTCTAGCGGGGAGGACAGATACGCAGTATTTT
d_call: TRBD2
v_call: TRBV2
cdr3_length: 15
clone_size: few
j_call: TRBJ2-3

cdr3_aa: CASSLSWAEGEAFF
cdr3_nt: TGTGCCAGCAGCTTGTCTTGGGCAGAGGGTGAAGCTTTCTTT
d_call: NA
v_call: TRBV11-2
cdr3_length: 14
clone_size: NA
j_call: TRBJ1-1

cdr3_aa: CASRPANGPQHF
cdr3_nt: TGTGCCAGCAGGCCAGCCAATGGGCCCCAGCATTTT
d_call: NA
v_call: TRBV25-1
cdr3_length: 12
clone_size: NA
j_call: TRBJ1-5

cdr3_aa: CASSQGLKGSYEQYF
cdr3_nt: TGTGCCAGCAGCCAAGGTCTTAAGGGGTCCTACGAGCAGTACTTC
d_call: NA
v_call: TRBV4-2
cdr3_length: 15
clone_size: few
j_call: TRBJ2-7

cdr3_aa: CSAPSVSSISYNEQFF
cdr3_nt: TGCAGTGCCCCCAGCGTATCTAGTATCTCCTACAATGAGCAGTTCTTC
d_call: NA
v_call: TRBV20-1
cdr3_length: 16
clone_size: NA
j_call: TRBJ2-1

cdr3_aa: CASRSWSGGFYEQYF
cdr3_nt: TGTGCCAGCAGGTCGTGGAGCGGGGGGTTCTACGAGCAGTACTTC
d_call: TRBD2
v_call: TRBV28
cdr3_length: 15
clone_size: NA
j_call: TRBJ2-7

cdr3_aa: CASSRGADNQPQHF
cdr3_nt: TGTGCCAGCTCCCGGGGGGCAGACAATCAGCCCCAGCATTTT
d_call: NA
v_call: TRBV27
cdr3_length: 14
clone_size: many
j_call: TRBJ1-5

cdr3_aa: CSADSRETQYF
cdr3_nt: TGCAGCGCTGACAGCAGAGAGACCCAGTACTTC
d_call: NA
v_call: TRBV29-1
cdr3_length: 11
clone_size: few
j_call: TRBJ2-5

cdr3_aa: CASSEGRDSEKLFF
cdr3_nt: TGTGCCAGCAGTGAAGGACGGGATTCTGAAAAACTGTTTTTT
d_call: NA
v_call: TRBV6-1
cdr3_length: 14
clone_size: few
j_call: TRBJ1-4

cdr3_aa: CASSLPPGGLNEQFF
cdr3_nt: TGTGCCAGCAGCCTCCCCCCGGGGGGATTGAATGAGCAGTTCTTC
d_call: TRBD2
v_call: TRBV3-1
cdr3_length: 15
clone_size: NA
j_call: TRBJ2-1

cdr3_aa: CSATAPGGYGYTF
cdr3_nt: TGCAGTGCTACGGCCCCAGGGGGCTATGGCTACACCTTC
d_call: TRBD1
v_call: TRBV20-1
cdr3_length: 13
clone_size: NA
j_call: TRBJ1-2

cdr3_aa: CASKQGRTYNEQFF
cdr3_nt: TGTGCCAGCAAACAGGGTCGAACCTACAATGAGCAGTTCTTC
d_call: NA
v_call: TRBV27
cdr3_length: 14
clone_size: NA
j_call: TRBJ2-1

cdr3_aa: CATQGLAGGLEQFF
cdr3_nt: TGTGCCACTCAGGGGCTAGCGGGAGGTCTTGAGCAGTTCTTC
d_call: TRBD2
v_call: TRBV6-5
cdr3_length: 14
clone_size: many
j_call: TRBJ2-1

cdr3_aa: CAISGSGNQPQHF
cdr3_nt: TGTGCCATCAGTGGGTCCGGCAATCAGCCCCAGCATTTT
d_call: NA
v_call: TRBV10-3
cdr3_length: 13
clone_size: many
j_call: TRBJ1-5

cdr3_aa: CASSLEGPYF
cdr3_nt: TGTGCCAGCAGCTTAGAAGGTCCGTATTTT
d_call: NA
v_call: TRBV7-2
cdr3_length: 10
clone_size: NA
j_call: TRBJ2-3

cdr3_aa: CATSGELGNQPQHF
cdr3_nt: TGTGCCACCAGTGGAGAGCTCGGGAATCAGCCCCAGCATTTT
d_call: NA
v_call: TRBV24-1
cdr3_length: 14
clone_size: NA
j_call: TRBJ1-5

cdr3_aa: CASSPGQMEEKLFF
cdr3_nt: TGTGCCAGCAGCCCGGGACAGATGGAGGAAAAACTGTTTTTT
d_call: TRBD1
v_call: TRBV7-9
cdr3_length: 14
clone_size: NA
j_call: TRBJ1-4

cdr3_aa: CASSFRAGPYEQYF
cdr3_nt: TGTGCCAGCAGCTTCCGGGCCGGCCCCTACGAGCAGTACTTC
d_call: NA
v_call: TRBV7-2
cdr3_length: 14
clone_size: many
j_call: TRBJ2-7

cdr3_aa: CASSFGRYEQYF
cdr3_nt: TGTGCCAGCAGCTTCGGCAGGTACGAGCAGTACTTC
d_call: NA
v_call: TRBV7-2
cdr3_length: 12
clone_size: NA
j_call: TRBJ2-7

cdr3_aa: CASSVASGTMNTEAFF
cdr3_nt: TGTGCCAGCAGCGTAGCTTCAGGGACAATGAACACTGAAGCTTTCTTT
d_call: NA
v_call: TRBV9
cdr3_length: 16
clone_size: once
j_call: TRBJ1-1

cdr3_aa: CSVGKGGVEQFF
cdr3_nt: TGCAGCGTTGGAAAAGGTGGGGTTGAGCAGTTCTTC
d_call: NA
v_call: TRBV29-1
cdr3_length: 12
clone_size: NA
j_call: TRBJ2-1

cdr3_aa: CASSLEVVGTQYF
cdr3_nt: TGTGCCAGCAGCTTGGAGGTAGTTGGGACCCAGTACTTC
d_call: NA
v_call: TRBV5-6
cdr3_length: 13
clone_size: few
j_call: TRBJ2-5

cdr3_aa: CASQDRVIMNTEAFF
cdr3_nt: TGTGCCAGTCAGGACCGCGTCATAATGAACACTGAAGCTTTCTTT
d_call: NA
v_call: TRBV6-5
cdr3_length: 15
clone_size: many
j_call: TRBJ1-1

cdr3_aa: CASSRQRSSYNEQFF
cdr3_nt: TGTGCCAGCAGCCGACAGAGGAGCTCCTACAATGAGCAGTTCTTC
d_call: NA
v_call: TRBV6-6
cdr3_length: 15
clone_size: NA
j_call: TRBJ2-1

cdr3_aa: CASSFDREDTIYF
cdr3_nt: TGCGCCAGCAGCTTTGACAGGGAGGACACCATATATTTT
d_call: TRBD1
v_call: TRBV5-1
cdr3_length: 13
clone_size: few
j_call: TRBJ1-3

cdr3_aa: CASSQKVTDPGELFF
cdr3_nt: TGCGCCAGCAGCCAAAAGGTCACAGACCCCGGGGAGCTGTTTTTT
d_call: NA
v_call: TRBV4-3
cdr3_length: 15
clone_size: NA
j_call: TRBJ2-2

cdr3_aa: CASRRTGNQPQHF
cdr3_nt: TGTGCCTCCCGACGGACTGGCAATCAGCCCCAGCATTTT
d_call: NA
v_call: TRBV6-5
cdr3_length: 13
clone_size: few
j_call: TRBJ1-5

cdr3_aa: CASSYHPRSKNTGELFF
cdr3_nt: TGCGCCAGCAGCTACCACCCCAGAAGCAAGAACACCGGGGAGCTGTTTTTT
d_call: NA
v_call: TRBV4-1
cdr3_length: 17
clone_size: many
j_call: TRBJ2-2

cdr3_aa: CASSLFDTEAFF
cdr3_nt: TGTGCCAGCAGTTTATTCGACACTGAAGCTTTCTTT
d_call: NA
v_call: TRBV12-3/TRBV12-4
cdr3_length: 12
clone_size: NA
j_call: TRBJ1-1

cdr3_aa: CASSLGGTYEQYF
cdr3_nt: TGTGCCAGCAGTTTAGGGGGGACCTACGAGCAGTACTTC
d_call: NA
v_call: TRBV12-3/TRBV12-4
cdr3_length: 13
clone_size: many
j_call: TRBJ2-7

cdr3_aa: CSASNRGLRDEQYF
cdr3_nt: TGCAGTGCTAGTAACAGGGGGCTCAGGGACGAGCAGTACTTC
d_call: TRBD1
v_call: TRBV20-1
cdr3_length: 14
clone_size: few
j_call: TRBJ2-7

cdr3_aa: CASSMSALASTDTQYF
cdr3_nt: TGTGCCAGTAGTATGAGTGCGTTAGCCAGCACAGATACGCAGTATTTT
d_call: NA
v_call: TRBV19
cdr3_length: 16
clone_size: many
j_call: TRBJ2-3

cdr3_aa: CASSLAPTVYEQYF
cdr3_nt: TGTGCCAGCAGCTTAGCCCCCACTGTTTACGAGCAGTACTTC
d_call: NA
v_call: TRBV11-2
cdr3_length: 14
clone_size: few
j_call: TRBJ2-7

cdr3_aa: CASSLRHEQFF
cdr3_nt: TGTGCCAGCAGCTTACGGCATGAGCAGTTCTTC
d_call: NA
v_call: TRBV7-2
cdr3_length: 11
clone_size: NA
j_call: TRBJ2-1

cdr3_aa: CASSPPGTGVYEQYF
cdr3_nt: TGTGCCAGCAGCCCCCCCGGGACAGGGGTCTACGAGCAGTACTTC
d_call: TRBD1
v_call: TRBV3-1
cdr3_length: 15
clone_size: NA
j_call: TRBJ2-7

cdr3_aa: CASSLTVPQGGHEQYF
cdr3_nt: TGTGCCAGCAGTTTAACGGTCCCGCAGGGAGGACACGAGCAGTACTTC
d_call: NA
v_call: TRBV28
cdr3_length: 16
clone_size: few
j_call: TRBJ2-7

cdr3_aa: CASSLRTGGEAFF
cdr3_nt: TGTGCCAGCAGCTTAAGGACAGGCGGCGAAGCTTTCTTT
d_call: TRBD1
v_call: TRBV7-3
cdr3_length: 13
clone_size: NA
j_call: TRBJ1-1

cdr3_aa: CATSLRTPEQYF
cdr3_nt: TGTGCCACCTCCCTTCGGACCCCCGAGCAGTACTTC
d_call: NA
v_call: TRBV15
cdr3_length: 12
clone_size: few
j_call: TRBJ2-7

cdr3_aa: CSARDRRGTGDSPLHF
cdr3_nt: TGCAGTGCTAGAGATCGGCGGGGGACAGGGGATTCACCCCTCCACTTT
d_call: TRBD1
v_call: TRBV20-1
cdr3_length: 16
clone_size: few
j_call: TRBJ1-6

cdr3_aa: CASSFWGYEQYF
cdr3_nt: TGTGCCAGCAGCTTTTGGGGGTACGAGCAGTACTTC
d_call: NA
v_call: TRBV7-2
cdr3_length: 12
clone_size: many
j_call: TRBJ2-7

cdr3_aa: CSASGTGNSPLHF
cdr3_nt: TGCAGTGCTAGTGGCACAGGGAATTCACCCCTCCACTTT
d_call: NA
v_call: TRBV20-1
cdr3_length: 13
clone_size: NA
j_call: TRBJ1-6

cdr3_aa: CASSLGGQDNEQFF
cdr3_nt: TGCGCCAGCAGCTTGGGCGGTCAGGACAATGAGCAGTTCTTC
d_call: NA
v_call: TRBV5-1
cdr3_length: 14
clone_size: many
j_call: TRBJ2-1

cdr3_aa: CASSPTSAIPTDTQYF
cdr3_nt: TGTGCCAGCAGCCCAACTAGCGCAATACCCACAGATACGCAGTATTTT
d_call: TRBD2
v_call: TRBV7-2
cdr3_length: 16
clone_size: many
j_call: TRBJ2-3

cdr3_aa: CASSLAAELEAFF
cdr3_nt: TGTGCCAGCAGCTTAGCGGCTGAACTTGAAGCTTTCTTT
d_call: NA
v_call: TRBV7-9
cdr3_length: 13
clone_size: many
j_call: TRBJ1-1

cdr3_aa: CSVVKGIMNTEAFF
cdr3_nt: TGCAGCGTTGTTAAGGGGATAATGAACACTGAAGCTTTCTTT
d_call: NA
v_call: TRBV29-1
cdr3_length: 14
clone_size: few
j_call: TRBJ1-1

cdr3_aa: CASSSLGQTTEPQHF
cdr3_nt: TGCGCCAGCAGCTCACTCGGACAGACCACTGAGCCCCAGCATTTT
d_call: NA
v_call: TRBV5-1
cdr3_length: 15
clone_size: NA
j_call: TRBJ1-5